This T cell receptor beta chain was obtained from a study of blood T cell repertoires in COVID-19. Across the whole study: T cells, B-cell-depleted T cells, or PBMCs provided the cDNA or gDNA that served as material.

The CDR3 sequence is 15 residues long. In germline, CDR1 is MNHEY, CDR2 SVGEGT. Trimming stripped 0 bases from V and 6 bases from J, with 15 bases between. Authors' data handling: Reference gene primers were amplified, and this amplification served to estimate nucleated cell counts. TCRdb's copy holds only in-frame clones and misses some; the assay was immunoSEQ multiplex PCR. That table supplies the V and J calls and clone size; D and trimming were determined from the DNA. Of approximately 230,000 clones detected, over 70% appear once; the ten largest clones hold around 6%. The sample holds one count of this clone.

The chain combines TRBV6-2 or TRBV6-3 with TRBJ2-7; D may be TRBD2 (6 bases). This clonotype originated in an elderly man with acute or convalescent COVID-19. Sequencing was done on a sample of peripheral blood. The CDR3 reads CASSYSTAGGVEQYF. CDR3 in DNA: TGTGCCAGCAGTTACTCGACAGCGGGTGGAGTCGAGCAGTACTTC.